Each of the 4 T cell receptor beta chains below was sequenced from the same sample in a study of siplizumab effects on memory and regulatory T cells. TCRdb keeps only in-frame clones here, not all; method: immunoSEQ multiplex PCR. This sample has some 64,000 clones, with 79% found just once. Sequencing was carried out using memory CD4+ T cells sorted from blood. The receptors here all came from a human donor in good health.

The V and J genes are TRBV7-2 and TRBJ1-4; a weak D match, TRBD1 (6 bases). Per germline, CDR1 SGHTA and CDR2 FQGNSA. The CDR3 has 15 residues. The ends were cut back, 2 bases at V and 5 bases at J, with 12 bases in the middle. This CDR3 is CASSLMGAQNEKLFF. CDR3 DNA sequence: TGTGCCAGCAGCTTAATGGGGGCGCAGAATGAAAAACTGTTTTTT.

There are a few counts of this clone. The chain combines TRBV21-1 with TRBJ1-2; the D call in the table, TRBD1, was not verified against the DNA. TRBV21-1 is an annotated pseudogene. This CDR3 contains 14 residues. The chain's CDR3 is CASSKGQGNYGYTF. The CDR3 nucleotides are TGTGCCAGCAGCAAGGGACAGGGTAACTATGGCTACACCTTC.

The chain employs TRBV5-6 and TRBJ2-5; 10 nucleotides line up with TRBD2. With 0 bases clipped from V and 5 bases from J, the junction kept 10 bases outside the gene matches. CDR1 is SGHDT and CDR2 is YYEEEE in the germline V gene. This CDR3 has 17 amino acids. In nucleotides, the CDR3 is TGTGCCAGCAGCTTGGTGTCTAGCGGGGGATTCGGGGAGACCCAGTACTTC. Translation: CASSLVSSGGFGETQYF.

The CDR3 DNA sequence: TGTGCCAGCAGCCCCCTTTCGGGACAGGGGTTCTCCTATGGCTACACCTTC. Its translation: CASSPLSGQGFSYGYTF. V and J are TRBV9 and TRBJ1-2, with TRBD1 matching 10 bases. The CDR3 is 17 residues long. Losses at the gene ends were 4 bases for V and 4 bases for J; bases not matched to a gene: 13. CDR1 is SGDLS and CDR2 is YYNGEE in the germline V gene.